The clone carrying this T cell receptor (beta chain) was observed at least ten times. A library of TCRbeta sequences, prepared with unique molecular identifiers, was generated. TCRdb redid the calling of the PCR reads with MiXCR, one entry per CDR3 protein. Here the sample spans approximately 340,000 distinct CDR3 sequences, about a tenth being singletons. These data originate in a study of T-cell reconstitution after alpha-beta-depleted transplantation in children. V dropped 5 bases and J dropped 3 bases, with 11 bases sitting between them. The CDR3 totals 14 residues. Germline assignment: CDR1 MNHEY and CDR2 SVGAGI.

This receptor was taken from a human donor who donated a stem cell graft to a child with acute lymphoblastic leukemia. The genes are TRBV6-5 and TRBJ2-1, with D possibly called TRBD1 or TRBD2 (5 bases each). The sample in question was PBMCs from the stem cell graft donor, obtained from the stem cell graft. Written as DNA, the CDR3 is TGTGCCAGCAGTAGAGGGGATAACTACAATGAGCAGTTCTTC. It encodes CASSRGDNYNEQFF.